The 12 T cell receptor beta chains below come from one sample, sequenced in a study of response to subunit inactivated influenza vaccine. One entry per CDR3 protein, called by TCRdb with MiXCR from the RT-PCR reads. The sample holds over 650,000 distinct CDR3 sequences; around 18% are singletons and the top ten take about a tenth. The input for sequencing was PBMCs from blood, taken around 5 days after vaccination. The receptors were gathered from a man in his forties or fifties who received an inactivated influenza vaccine.

The chain combines TRBV19 with TRBJ2-1; D is tentatively TRBD1 or TRBD2 (5 bases each). The germline CDR1 and CDR2 sequences are LNHDA and SQIVND (reference sequence). The V end lost 1 base, the J end lost 6 bases, and 13 bases lay between the germline ends. The CDR3 sequence is 15 residues long. CDR3 residues: CASSIGGNPRNEQFF. The DNA for the CDR3 is TGTGCCAGTAGTATAGGGGGGAACCCCCGCAATGAGCAGTTCTTC. The complete variable domain, with remaining parts taken from reference TRBV19 and TRBJ2-1, reads DGGITQSPKYLFRKEGQNVTLSCEQNLNHDAMYWYRQDPGQGLRLIYYSQIVNDFQKGDIAEGYSVSREKKESFPLTVTSAQKNPTAFYLCASSIGGNPRNEQFFGPGTRLTVL.

V gene TRBV10-3 combines with J gene TRBJ2-2; D is perhaps TRBD2 (7 bases). Trimming shortened V by 7 bases and J by 6 bases, and 15 bases separated the two germline ends. There are 14 residues in the CDR3. Germline V CDR1 and CDR2: ENHRY, SYGVKD. CDR3 nucleotides: TGTGCCATCAACGGGGGGCGAGGGTCCGGGGAGCTGTTTTTT. This codes for CAINGGRGSGELFF.

The chain recombines TRBV4-3 with TRBJ2-7, with a tentative D call TRBD2 (5 bases). Deletions cut 1 base from V and 2 bases from J, with 18 bases between. CDR3 length equals 17 residues. Per the germline V gene, CDR1 is LGHNA and CDR2 is YSLEER. In nucleotides, the CDR3 is TGCGCCAGCAGCCAAGTGGCCCCAGCGGTAAAGGCCTACGAGCAGTACTTC. This encodes CASSQVAPAVKAYEQYF.

The chain is built from TRBV5-1 and TRBJ2-5, with 12 bases matching TRBD2. The V segment lost 7 bases and the J segment 4 bases; nucleotides outside the gene matches: 5. CDR1 is SGHRS and CDR2 is YFSETQ in the germline V gene. The CDR3 totals 14 residues. The DNA for the CDR3 is TGCGCCAGCTCGACTAGCGGGAGTCGAGAGACCCAGTACTTC. Translation: CASSTSGSRETQYF.

The chain joins TRBV5-1 to TRBJ2-1; D not resolved. Germline V gene sequence: CDR1 SGHRS, CDR2 YFSETQ. This CDR3 contains 13 residues. V lost 6 bases, J lost 1 base, and 8 bases lay in between. CDR3 nucleotide sequence: TGCGCCAGCACCCCTAATTCCTACAATGAGCAGTTCTTC. Protein sequence: CASTPNSYNEQFF.

This clonotype was found a few times. V usage is TRBV29-1 and J usage is TRBJ2-7; TRBD1 matches 8 bases. The CDR3 contains 14 residues. The trim removed 7 bases at V and 2 bases at J, leaving 10 bases unmatched. Per the germline V gene, CDR1 is SQVTM and CDR2 is ANQGSEA. The CDR3 bases are TGCAGCGGGGGTCCCGGGACAGGCCCCTACGAGCAGTACTTC. Translation: CSGGPGTGPYEQYF.

V gene TRBV7-3 combines with J gene TRBJ2-2; 10 nucleotides match TRBD1. The J segment lost 4 bases and the V segment lost 2 bases, leaving 7 bases of the junction unmatched. The length of the CDR3 is 17 residues. Germline V gene sequence: CDR1 SGHTA, CDR2 FQGTGA. CDR3 nucleotides: TGTGCCAGCAGCTTAGTCCGACAGGGGGCGGGCACCGGGGAGCTGTTTTTT. Translation: CASSLVRQGAGTGELFF.

The chain couples TRBV29-1 to TRBJ2-6; D may be TRBD1 (5 bases). The length of the CDR3 is 14 residues. CDR1 is SQVTM and CDR2 is ANQGSEA in the germline V gene. Trimming shortened V by 5 bases and J by 1 base, and 9 bases separated the two germline ends. CDR3 sequence (DNA): TGCAGCGTTCGGGCAGGGTCTGGGGCCAACGTCCTGACTTTC. Its translation is CSVRAGSGANVLTF.

This clonotype came up a few times. V and J are TRBV4-1 and TRBJ2-7; the match to TRBD1 covers 7 bases. CDR3 length: 15 amino acids. The germline gives CDR1 MGHRA, CDR2 YSYEKL. The V segment lost 2 bases and the J segment 2 bases; nucleotides outside the gene matches: 6. The CDR3 loop reads CASSQYRDSAYEQYF. The CDR3 bases are TGCGCCAGCAGCCAATACCGGGACAGCGCCTACGAGCAGTACTTC.

This clonotype was recorded a few times. The chain recombines TRBV20-1 with TRBJ1-1; the D gene is possibly TRBD1 (5 bases). The CDR3 totals 15 residues. The ends were cut back, 5 bases at V and 0 bases at J, with 16 bases in the middle. CDR1 and CDR2 from the germline V gene are DFQATT and SNEGSKA (reference sequence). The CDR3 DNA follows: TGCAGTGCTTCGACAGTCTCGTCTATGAACACTGAAGCTTTCTTT. This sequence encodes CSASTVSSMNTEAFF.

The rearrangement links TRBV5-6 to TRBJ2-5, with D possibly TRBD2 on 6 matching bases. Germline V lookup: CDR1 SGHDT, CDR2 YYEEEE. The CDR3 spans 14 residues. Trimming pared 4 bases from V and 1 base from J, leaving 11 bases between. This CDR3 reads CASSRRALQETQYF. The DNA for the CDR3 is TGTGCCAGCAGCCGGAGGGCCCTCCAAGAGACCCAGTACTTC.

The genes are TRBV7-8 and TRBJ2-3, with 9 bases fitting TRBD2. The germline gives CDR1 SGHVS, CDR2 FQNEAQ. The CDR3 spans 17 residues. V gave up 6 bases and J gave up 4 bases; unmatched junction bases: 14. DNA of the CDR3: TGTGCCAGCAGTATAAGCGGGGGGCGAGATAACTCAGATACGCAGTATTTT. It yields the protein CASSISGGRDNSDTQYF.